This T cell receptor (beta chain) emerged from a study of OX40 agonist ivuxolimab in advanced cancers. Study-level information: An agonistic anti-OX40 (CD134) antibody, ivuxolimab, was used to treat the patients. Patients undergoing dose escalation presented with hepatocellular carcinoma, melanoma, renal cell or head and neck cancer. Patients achieving partial responses numbered three: one hepatocellular carcinoma case and two cutaneous melanoma cases. Study-level points and caveats: Partial responders treated at 0.1-3.0 mg/kg exhibited clonal expansion among the lowest measured.

Here immunoSEQ multiplex PCR was the method, and the copy in TCRdb shows in-frame clones only, minus some. The repertoire holds more than 70,000 clones, about 88% seen once, with 11% in the top ten. The length of the CDR3 is 15 residues. Per the germline V gene, CDR1 is SGHVS and CDR2 is FQNEAQ. With 4 bases clipped from V and 8 bases from J, the junction kept 6 bases outside the gene matches. This clone occurred once. The antigen remains unidentified. The specimen comprised CD4+ or CD8+ T cells sorted from blood, sampled in a trial of the OX40 agonist ivuxolimab. This sequence originates from an adult with an advanced solid tumor such as melanoma, head and neck, liver or kidney cancer. The J gene is TRBJ1-6, the V gene TRBV7-8; 9 bases are a match to TRBD1. The CDR3 reads CASSSGTGLDSPLHF. CDR3 nucleotides: TGTGCCAGCAGCTCCGGGACAGGGCTGGATTCACCCCTCCACTTT. The variable domain in full, completed from reference TRBV7-8 and TRBJ1-6, reads GAGVSQSPRYKVAKRGQDVALRCDPISGHVSLFWYQQALGQGPEFLTYFQNEAQLDKSGLPSDRFFAERPEGSVSTLKIQRTQQEDSAVYLCASSSGTGLDSPLHFGNGTRLTVT.